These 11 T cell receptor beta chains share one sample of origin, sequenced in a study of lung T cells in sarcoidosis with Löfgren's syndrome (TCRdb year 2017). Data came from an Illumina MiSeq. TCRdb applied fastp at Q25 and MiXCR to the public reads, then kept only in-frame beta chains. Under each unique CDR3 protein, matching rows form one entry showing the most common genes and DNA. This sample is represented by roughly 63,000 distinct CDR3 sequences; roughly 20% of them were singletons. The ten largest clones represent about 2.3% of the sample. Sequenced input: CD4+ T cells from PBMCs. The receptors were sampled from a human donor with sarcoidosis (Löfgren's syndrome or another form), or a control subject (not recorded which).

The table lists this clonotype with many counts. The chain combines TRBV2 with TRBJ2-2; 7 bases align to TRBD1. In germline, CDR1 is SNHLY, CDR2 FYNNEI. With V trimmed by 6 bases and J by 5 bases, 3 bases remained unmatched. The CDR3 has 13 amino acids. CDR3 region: CASRPQGTGELFF. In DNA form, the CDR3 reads TGTGCCAGCAGACCACAGGGGACCGGGGAGCTGTTTTTT. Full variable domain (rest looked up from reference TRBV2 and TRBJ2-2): EPEVTQTPSHQVTQMGQEVILRCVPISNHLYFYWYRQILGQKVEFLVSFYNNEISEKSEIFDDQFSVERPDGSNFTLKIRSTKLEDSAMYFCASRPQGTGELFFGEGSRLTVL.

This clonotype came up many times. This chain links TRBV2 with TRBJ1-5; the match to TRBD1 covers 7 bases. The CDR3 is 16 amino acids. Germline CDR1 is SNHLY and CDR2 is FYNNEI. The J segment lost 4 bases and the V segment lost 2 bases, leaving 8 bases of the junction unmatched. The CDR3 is CASSEFRDRANQPQHF. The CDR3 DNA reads TGTGCCAGCAGTGAATTCCGGGACAGAGCTAATCAGCCCCAGCATTTT. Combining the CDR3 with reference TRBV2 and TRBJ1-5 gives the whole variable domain EPEVTQTPSHQVTQMGQEVILRCVPISNHLYFYWYRQILGQKVEFLVSFYNNEISEKSEIFDDQFSVERPDGSNFTLKIRSTKLEDSAMYFCASSEFRDRANQPQHFGDGTRLSIL.

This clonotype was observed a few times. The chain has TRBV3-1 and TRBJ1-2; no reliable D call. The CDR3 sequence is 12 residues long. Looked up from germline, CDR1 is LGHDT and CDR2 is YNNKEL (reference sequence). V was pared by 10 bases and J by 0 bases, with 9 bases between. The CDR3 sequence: CATSTPNYGYTF. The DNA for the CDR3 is TGTGCCACCTCCACCCCTAACTATGGCTACACCTTC.

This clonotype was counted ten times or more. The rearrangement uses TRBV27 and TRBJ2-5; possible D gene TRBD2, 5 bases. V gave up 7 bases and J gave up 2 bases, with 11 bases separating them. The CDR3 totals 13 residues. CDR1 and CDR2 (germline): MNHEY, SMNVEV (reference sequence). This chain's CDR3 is CASTTRGQETQYF. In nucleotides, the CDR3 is TGTGCCAGCACAACACGCGGGCAAGAGACCCAGTACTTC.

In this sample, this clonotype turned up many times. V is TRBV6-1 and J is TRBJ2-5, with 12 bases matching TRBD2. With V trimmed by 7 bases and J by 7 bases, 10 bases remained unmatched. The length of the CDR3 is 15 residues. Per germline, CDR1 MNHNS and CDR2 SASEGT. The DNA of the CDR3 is TGTGCCAGCACTCCGACTAGCGGGAGTTATGCGACCCAGTACTTC. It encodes CASTPTSGSYATQYF.

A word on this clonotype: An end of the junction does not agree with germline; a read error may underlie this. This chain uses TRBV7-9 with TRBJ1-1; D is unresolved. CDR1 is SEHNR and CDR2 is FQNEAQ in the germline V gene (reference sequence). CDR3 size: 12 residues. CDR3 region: CAGSDSNTEAFF. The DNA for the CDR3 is TGTGCCGGCAGCGACTCTAACACTGAAGCTTTCTTT. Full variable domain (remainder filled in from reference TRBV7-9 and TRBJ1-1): DTGVSQNPRHKITKRGQNVTFRCDPISEHNRLYWYRQTLGQGPEFLTYFQNEAQLEKSRLLSDRFSAERPKGSFSTLEIQRTEQGDSAMYLCAGSDSNTEAFFGQGTRLTVV.

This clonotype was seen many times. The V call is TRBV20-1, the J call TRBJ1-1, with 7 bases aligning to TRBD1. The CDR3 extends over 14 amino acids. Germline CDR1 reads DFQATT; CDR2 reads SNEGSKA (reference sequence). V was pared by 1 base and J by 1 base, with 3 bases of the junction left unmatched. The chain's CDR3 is CSARVQGKNTEAFF. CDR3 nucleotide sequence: TGCAGTGCTAGAGTACAGGGGAAGAACACTGAAGCTTTCTTT.

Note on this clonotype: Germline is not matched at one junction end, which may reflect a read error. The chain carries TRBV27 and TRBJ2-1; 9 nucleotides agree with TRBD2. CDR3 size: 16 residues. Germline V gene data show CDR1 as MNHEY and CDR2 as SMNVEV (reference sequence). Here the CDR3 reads CANSLYRAGGIYEQFF. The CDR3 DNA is TGTGCCAACAGTTTATATCGAGCGGGGGGAATCTATGAGCAGTTCTTC.

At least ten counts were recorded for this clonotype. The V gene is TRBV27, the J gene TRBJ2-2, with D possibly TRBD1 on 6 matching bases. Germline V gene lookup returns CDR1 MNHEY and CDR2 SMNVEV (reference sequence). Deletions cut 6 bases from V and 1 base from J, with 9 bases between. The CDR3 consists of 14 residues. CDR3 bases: TGTGCCAGCAGGGTACAGGGGAACACCGGGGAGCTGTTTTTT. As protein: CASRVQGNTGELFF.

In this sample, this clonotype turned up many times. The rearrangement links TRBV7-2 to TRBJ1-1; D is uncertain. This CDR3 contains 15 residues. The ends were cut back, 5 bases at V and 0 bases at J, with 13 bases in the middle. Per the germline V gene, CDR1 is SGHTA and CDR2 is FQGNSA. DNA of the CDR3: TGTGCCAGCAGCCATAGTTCCGGCATGAACACTGAAGCTTTCTTT. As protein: CASSHSSGMNTEAFF.

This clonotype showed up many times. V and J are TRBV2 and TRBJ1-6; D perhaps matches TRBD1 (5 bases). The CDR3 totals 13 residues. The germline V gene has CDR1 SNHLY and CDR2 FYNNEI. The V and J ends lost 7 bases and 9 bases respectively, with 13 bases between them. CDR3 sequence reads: CASIGQLPSPLHF. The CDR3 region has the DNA TGTGCCAGCATTGGACAACTTCCTTCACCCCTCCACTTT.